These 15 T cell receptor beta chains were sequenced from one sample in a study of T cell clonality in common variable immunodeficiency. Sequencing was performed with immunoSEQ multiplex PCR; in TCRdb, only in-frame clones are kept and a portion is missing. The data show 45,000 to 55,000 clones, with none appearing a single time. The sample comprised peripheral blood mononuclear cells. These receptors all stem from a person aged 18-69 years in good health.

This clone has only a few counts. The read gets to within 3 residues of the CDR3 end, and the germline J gene fills in the rest. The chain joins TRBV13 to TRBJ1-5, with D possibly matching TRBD1 (6 bases). This CDR3 has 17 residues. V shed 3 bases and J shed 2 bases, with 17 bases lying between them. Looked up from germline, CDR1 is PRHDT and CDR2 is FYEKMQ (reference sequence). The CDR3 spells CASSFSQGEEGNQPQHF. The CDR3 DNA, read in part, is TGTGCCAGCAGCTTTTCACAGGGAGAAGAGGGCAATCAGCCC.

This clone has ten or more counts. The DNA ends 3 residues before the CDR3 does, and the rest of the CDR3 is filled in from the germline J gene. The genes are TRBV4-2 and TRBJ1-5; 11 positions match TRBD1. The V gene's germline CDR1 is LGHNA and CDR2 YNFKEQ. The length of the CDR3 is 19 residues. V shed 0 bases, J shed 1 base, and the junction held 8 bases outside the gene matches. CDR3 bases read: TGTGCCAGCAGCCAAGATTTGTCGGGACAGGGGGAAAGCAATCAGCCC. Translation: CASSQDLSGQGESNQP. Given in full, the CDR3 is CASSQDLSGQGESNQPQHF.

This clone was detected ten times or more. Coverage ceases 3 residues before the CDR3 finishes, and the germline J gene fills in the end. The chain uses TRBV7-2 and TRBJ2-1; D ambiguous. This CDR3 has 13 residues. Germline CDR1 reads SGHTA; CDR2 reads FQGNSA. Trimming cost V 0 bases and J 4 bases, with 4 bases left between them. CDR3 bases read: TGTGCCAGCAGCTTAGCGTCTTACAATGAG. Encoded protein: CASSLASYNE. The whole CDR3 is CASSLASYNEQFF.

This clone was found many times. The read stops 3 residues short of the end of the CDR3; the missing end is completed from the germline J gene. In the same sample, other DNA sequences code for this CDR3. The gene calls are TRBV6-2 or TRBV6-3 and TRBJ2-5; 10 nucleotides agree with TRBD2. Germline CDR1 is MNHEY and CDR2 is SVGEGT. V lost 5 bases to trimming and J lost 5 bases; unmatched junction nucleotides: 11. This CDR3 comprises 16 residues. CDR3 bases read: TGTGCCAGCAGTGCTGGGCTAGCGGGAGCGCTTGAGACC. It translates to CASSAGLAGALET. The whole CDR3 sequence reads CASSAGLAGALETQYF.

This clone appeared a few times. The read terminates 3 residues before the CDR3 end, so the remaining end is supplied by the germline J gene. V and J are TRBV7-8 and TRBJ2-1; TRBD2 aligns across 9 bases. The germline V gene has CDR1 SGHVS and CDR2 FQNEAQ. The J segment lost 0 bases and the V segment lost 5 bases, leaving 8 bases of the junction unmatched. The CDR3 length is 17 residues. The DNA read from the CDR3 is TGTGCCAGCAGCCCTACTAGCGGGTCTAGCTCCTACAATGAG. Translated, it gives CASSPTSGSSSYNE. The whole CDR3 region reads CASSPTSGSSSYNEQFF.

Many counts were recorded for this clone. Coverage ceases 3 residues before the CDR3 finishes, and the germline J gene fills in the end. V and J are TRBV20-1 and TRBJ2-3, with 7 bases identical to TRBD2. The CDR3 extends over 15 amino acids. Germline CDR1 DFQATT, CDR2 SNEGSKA (reference sequence). V lost 4 bases and J lost 1; bases outside the gene matches: 8. The CDR3 DNA, read in part, is TGCAGTGCTATACCGGGTACTAGCGGCACAGATACG. Translating it yields CSAIPGTSGTDT. The full CDR3 protein is CSAIPGTSGTDTQYF.

At least ten counts were recorded for this clone. The CDR3 end lies 3 residues beyond the end of the read and is filled in from the germline J gene. The J gene is TRBJ2-2, the V gene TRBV30; TRBD2 agrees at 10 bases. CDR3 length: 16 amino acids. Germline CDR1 is GTSNPN and CDR2 is SVGIG (reference sequence). V lost 1 base and J lost 5; bases outside the gene matches: 7. CDR3 in amino acids: CAWSGASGSETGELFF. The sequenced part of the CDR3 DNA is TGTGCCTGGAGTGGTGCTAGCGGGAGCGAGACCGGGGAG. Supplemented by reference TRBV30 and TRBJ2-2, the full variable domain reads SQTIHQWPATLVQPVGSPLSLECTVEGTSNPNLYWYRQAAGRGLQLLFYSVGIGQISSEVPQNLSASRPQDRQFILSSKKLLLSDSGFYLCAWSGASGSETGELFFGEGSRLTVL.

In this sample, this clone turned up many times. The read terminates 3 residues ahead of where the CDR3 ends, so the germline J gene completes it. The chain has TRBV3-1 (or the pseudogene TRBV3-2) and TRBJ1-4, with TRBD1 as a possible D gene (5 bases). CDR3 length: 16 residues. Trimming took 4 bases from V and 3 from J, leaving 15 bases between them. From germline, CDR1 is LGHDT and CDR2 YNNKEL (reference sequence). The CDR3 DNA, read in part, is TGTGCCAGCAGCCCCGCTCTTAGGGGAGCTAATGAAAAA. This sequence encodes CASSPALRGANEK. The CDR3 in full is CASSPALRGANEKLFF.

This clone was seen ten or more times. The read is 3 residues too short to cover the CDR3 end, so that end is filled in from the germline J gene. The V and J genes are TRBV20-1 and TRBJ2-7; 7 nucleotides match TRBD1. The V segment lost 5 bases and the J segment 2 bases; nucleotides outside the gene matches: 9. The CDR3 contains 14 residues. In germline, CDR1 is DFQATT, CDR2 SNEGSKA (reference sequence). The CDR3 loop is CSALTGIGTYEQYF. CDR3 DNA (partial): TGCAGTGCTCTGACAGGGATAGGGACCTACGAG.

This clone was observed at least ten times. From the germline J gene comes the end of the CDR3, since the read stops 3 residues before it. The chain links TRBV29-1 to TRBJ2-7, with 7 bases lining up with TRBD1. Germline CDR1 SQVTM, CDR2 ANQGSEA. The CDR3 is made up of 14 amino acids. V dropped 8 bases and J dropped 1; count of bases not matched to a gene: 11. The CDR3 DNA, read in part, is TGCAGCTTTTCCTCCGGGACAGAGTCCTACGAG. It encodes CSFSSGTESYE. The entire CDR3 protein reads CSFSSGTESYEQYF.

This clone was found many times. The read terminates 3 residues ahead of where the CDR3 ends, so the germline J gene completes it. The chain joins TRBV5-1 to TRBJ1-3, with TRBD1 identical over 8 bases. This CDR3 spans 15 amino acids. Trimming removed 4 bases from V and 0 bases from J; junction bases left unmatched: 3. Germline CDR1 is SGHRS and CDR2 is YFSETQ. The CDR3 sequence is CASSLDRVSGNTIYF. The sequenced part of the CDR3 DNA is TGCGCCAGCAGCCTGGACAGGGTCTCTGGAAACACC.

This clone was detected many times. The read ends 3 residues shy of where the CDR3 ends; the end is completed using the germline J gene. The J gene is TRBJ2-1, the V gene TRBV19, with 11 positions matching TRBD2. CDR3 size: 17 residues. Germline V gene lookup returns CDR1 LNHDA and CDR2 SQIVND (reference sequence). Germline trimming cut 6 bases from V and 4 bases from J; bases unmatched to any gene: 11. The CDR3 bases that were read are TGTGCCAGTAGCTCAGGGGGACTAGCGGCAAAATACAATGAG. Translation gives CASSSGGLAAKYNE. Given in full, the CDR3 is CASSSGGLAAKYNEQFF. The entire variable domain, with the rest obtained from reference TRBV19 and TRBJ2-1, is as follows: DGGITQSPKYLFRKEGQNVTLSCEQNLNHDAMYWYRQDPGQGLRLIYYSQIVNDFQKGDIAEGYSVSREKKESFPLTVTSAQKNPTAFYLCASSSGGLAAKYNEQFFGPGTRLTVL.

This clone was observed at least ten times. Coverage ceases 3 residues before the CDR3 finishes, and the germline J gene fills in the end. This chain links TRBV7-9 with TRBJ1-2; 11 nucleotides line up with TRBD1. The germline gives CDR1 SEHNR, CDR2 FQNEAQ (reference sequence). The CDR3 contains 15 residues. The V and J ends lost 6 bases and 4 bases, in that order; junction bases with no gene match: 7. The CDR3 bases that were read are TGTGCCAGCAGTGAGGGAGGGACAGGGGGCTATGGC. Encoded protein: CASSEGGTGGYG. The full-length CDR3 reads as CASSEGGTGGYGYTF.

This clone was seen at least ten times. The CDR3 goes on 3 residues after the read ends, and that part is filled in from the germline J gene. The chain joins TRBV7-8 to TRBJ2-2, with 9 bases identical to TRBD1. The CDR3 is 16 amino acids. The germline V gene has CDR1 SGHVS and CDR2 FQNEAQ. The V segment lost 5 bases and the J segment 4 bases; nucleotides outside the gene matches: 8. Partial CDR3 DNA: TGTGCCAGCAGCCCTAACAGGGGGCCGGGCACCGGGGAG. It translates to CASSPNRGPGTGE. From start to end, the CDR3 is CASSPNRGPGTGELFF.

This clone was seen a few times. CDR3 residues: CASSDGTSGDYNEQFF. The sequenced CDR3 bases are TGTGCCAGCAGTGACGGGACTAGCGGAGACTACAATGAG. The chain recombines TRBV6-4 with TRBJ2-1; 11 bases map to TRBD2. With the read ending 3 residues before the CDR3 end, the germline J gene is used to fill in that end. The CDR3 has 16 residues. V was clipped by 2 bases and J by 3 bases; unmatched bases: 3. Germline V gene sequence: CDR1 MRHNA, CDR2 SNTAGT.